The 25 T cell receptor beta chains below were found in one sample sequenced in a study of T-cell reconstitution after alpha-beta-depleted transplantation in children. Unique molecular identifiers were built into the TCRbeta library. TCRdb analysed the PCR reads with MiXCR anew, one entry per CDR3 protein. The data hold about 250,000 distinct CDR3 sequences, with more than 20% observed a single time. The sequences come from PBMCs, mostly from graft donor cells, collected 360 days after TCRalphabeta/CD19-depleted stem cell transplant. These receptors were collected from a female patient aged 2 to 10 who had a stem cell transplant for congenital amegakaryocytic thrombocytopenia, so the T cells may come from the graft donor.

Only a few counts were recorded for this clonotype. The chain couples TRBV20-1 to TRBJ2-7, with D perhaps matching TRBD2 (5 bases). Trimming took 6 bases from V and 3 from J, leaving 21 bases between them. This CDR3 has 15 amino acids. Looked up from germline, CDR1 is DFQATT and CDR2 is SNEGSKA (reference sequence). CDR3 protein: CSAVGLPTINYEQYF. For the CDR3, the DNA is TGCAGTGCCGTAGGACTGCCGACAATCAACTACGAGCAGTACTTC.

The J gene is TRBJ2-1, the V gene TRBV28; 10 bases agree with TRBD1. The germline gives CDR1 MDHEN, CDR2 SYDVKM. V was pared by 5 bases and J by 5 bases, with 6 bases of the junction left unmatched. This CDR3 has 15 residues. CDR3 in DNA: TGTGCCAGCAGTCTTGGGGACAGGGGCGACAATGAGCAGTTCTTC. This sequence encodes CASSLGDRGDNEQFF.

Here the CDR3 reads CASSLHGSYGYTF. DNA for the CDR3: TGTGCCAGCAGTTTACACGGAAGCTATGGCTACACCTTC. The V call is TRBV28, the J call TRBJ1-2; no definite D call. The CDR3 sequence is 13 residues long. Germline assignment: CDR1 MDHEN and CDR2 SYDVKM. With 2 bases removed from V and 4 bases from J, the gap between germline ends came to 8 bases.

The DNA of the CDR3 is TGTGCCAGCAGTGTGCTCGGGCACACGTACACCTACAATGAGCAGTTCTTC. Protein sequence: CASSVLGHTYTYNEQFF. The chain is built from TRBV2 and TRBJ2-1; D uncertain. CDR3 length equals 17 residues. V was pared by 4 bases and J by 2 bases, with 18 bases between. Germline assignment: CDR1 SNHLY and CDR2 FYNNEI.

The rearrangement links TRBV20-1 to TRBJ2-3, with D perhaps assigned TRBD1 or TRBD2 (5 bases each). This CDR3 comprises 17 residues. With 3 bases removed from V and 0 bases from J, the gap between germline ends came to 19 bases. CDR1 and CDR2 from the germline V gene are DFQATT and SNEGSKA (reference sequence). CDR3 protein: CSASLPVREPSTDTQYF. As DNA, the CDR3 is TGCAGTGCTAGTTTACCGGTCAGGGAGCCTAGCACAGATACGCAGTATTTT.

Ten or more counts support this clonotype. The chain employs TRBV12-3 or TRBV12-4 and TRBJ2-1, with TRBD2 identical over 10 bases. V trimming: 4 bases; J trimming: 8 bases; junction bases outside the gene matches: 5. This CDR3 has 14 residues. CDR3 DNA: TGTGCCAGCAGTTCCGGGACTAGCGACTATGAGCAGTTCTTC. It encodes CASSSGTSDYEQFF.

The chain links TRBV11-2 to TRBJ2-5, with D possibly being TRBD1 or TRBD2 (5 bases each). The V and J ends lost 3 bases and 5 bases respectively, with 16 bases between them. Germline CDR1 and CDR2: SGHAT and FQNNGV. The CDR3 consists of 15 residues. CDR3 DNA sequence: TGTGCCAGCAGCTTGGTTGTGGGACGAGGGGAGACCCAGTACTTC. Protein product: CASSLVVGRGETQYF.

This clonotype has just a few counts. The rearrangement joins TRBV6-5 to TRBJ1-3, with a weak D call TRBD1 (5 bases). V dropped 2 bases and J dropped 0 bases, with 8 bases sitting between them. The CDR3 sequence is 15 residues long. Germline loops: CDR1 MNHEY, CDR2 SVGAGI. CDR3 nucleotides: TGTGCCAGCAGTTACGAGGGGCTCTCTGGAAACACCATATATTTT. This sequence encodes CASSYEGLSGNTIYF.

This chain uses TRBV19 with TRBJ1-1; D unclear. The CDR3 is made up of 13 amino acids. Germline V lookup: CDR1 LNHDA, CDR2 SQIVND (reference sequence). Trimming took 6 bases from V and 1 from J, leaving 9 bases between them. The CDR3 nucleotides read TGTGCCAGTAGACAAAACAGGAACACTGAAGCTTTCTTT. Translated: CASRQNRNTEAFF. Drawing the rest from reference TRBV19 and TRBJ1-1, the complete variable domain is DGGITQSPKYLFRKEGQNVTLSCEQNLNHDAMYWYRQDPGQGLRLIYYSQIVNDFQKGDIAEGYSVSREKKESFPLTVTSAQKNPTAFYLCASRQNRNTEAFFGQGTRLTVV.

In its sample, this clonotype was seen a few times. The CDR3 coding sequence is TGCAGTGCCAATGATGCGAGGGGACTAGCGAAGGGTGAGCAGTTCTTC. Its translation is CSANDARGLAKGEQFF. V usage is TRBV20-1 and J usage is TRBJ2-1, with 10 bases identical to TRBD2. The germline gives CDR1 DFQATT, CDR2 SNEGSKA (reference sequence). With 6 bases clipped from V and 9 bases from J, the junction kept 17 bases outside the gene matches. This CDR3 is 16 amino acids long.

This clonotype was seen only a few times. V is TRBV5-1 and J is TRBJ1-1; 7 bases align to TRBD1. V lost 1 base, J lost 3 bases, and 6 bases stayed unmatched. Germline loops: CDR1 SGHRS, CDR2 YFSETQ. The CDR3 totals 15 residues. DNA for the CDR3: TGCGCCAGCAGCTTGATGGCAGGGGGGGACACTGAAGCTTTCTTT. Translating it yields CASSLMAGGDTEAFF.

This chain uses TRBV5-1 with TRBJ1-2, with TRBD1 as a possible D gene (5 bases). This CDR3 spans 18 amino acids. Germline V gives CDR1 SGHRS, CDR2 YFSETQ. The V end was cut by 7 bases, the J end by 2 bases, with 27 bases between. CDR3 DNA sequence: TGCGCCAGCCCAACGCCCCCCAAATATTCGGGGCCAAACTATGGCTACACCTTC. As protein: CASPTPPKYSGPNYGYTF.

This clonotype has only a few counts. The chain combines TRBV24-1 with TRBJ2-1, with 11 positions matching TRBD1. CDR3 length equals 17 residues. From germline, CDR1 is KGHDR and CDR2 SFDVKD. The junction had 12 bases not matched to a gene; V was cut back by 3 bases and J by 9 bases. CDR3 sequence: CATSDQPHGQGAGEQFF. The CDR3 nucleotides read TGTGCCACCAGTGATCAACCCCACGGACAGGGGGCTGGTGAGCAGTTCTTC.

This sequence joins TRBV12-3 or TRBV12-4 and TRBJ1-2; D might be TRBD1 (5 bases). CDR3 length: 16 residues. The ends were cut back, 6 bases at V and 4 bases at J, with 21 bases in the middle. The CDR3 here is CASSRQGETAGYGYTF. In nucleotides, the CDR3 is TGTGCCAGCAGCCGCCAAGGGGAGACAGCTGGCTATGGCTACACCTTC.

The CDR3, as DNA: TGTGCCAGCAGTGAATGGGGGGACGCGCGTGGTGGTGGCTACACCTTC. Its translation: CASSEWGDARGGGYTF. This sequence joins TRBV25-1 and TRBJ1-2; a weak D match, TRBD1 (5 bases). The CDR3 covers 16 residues. With 1 base removed from V and 7 bases from J, the gap between germline ends came to 19 bases. CDR1 MGHDK and CDR2 SYGVNS come from the germline V gene.

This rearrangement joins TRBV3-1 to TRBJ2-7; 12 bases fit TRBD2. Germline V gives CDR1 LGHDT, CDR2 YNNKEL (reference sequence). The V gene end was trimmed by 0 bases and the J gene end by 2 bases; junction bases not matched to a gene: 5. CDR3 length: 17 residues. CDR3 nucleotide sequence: TGTGCCAGCAGCCAAGAATCGACTAGCGGGAGCCCCTACGAGCAGTACTTC. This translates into CASSQESTSGSPYEQYF.

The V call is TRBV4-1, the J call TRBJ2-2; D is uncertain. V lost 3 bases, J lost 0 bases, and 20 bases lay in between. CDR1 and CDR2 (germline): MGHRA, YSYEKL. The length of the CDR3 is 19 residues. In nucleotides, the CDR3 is TGCGCCAGCAGCCACCATCCTCTTGTACCGAAATCGAACACCGGGGAGCTGTTTTTT. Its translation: CASSHHPLVPKSNTGELFF.

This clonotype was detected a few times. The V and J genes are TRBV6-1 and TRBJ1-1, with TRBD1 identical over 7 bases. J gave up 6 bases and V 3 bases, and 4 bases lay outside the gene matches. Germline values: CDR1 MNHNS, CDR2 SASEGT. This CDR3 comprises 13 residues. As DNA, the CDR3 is TGTGCCAGCAGTGAGATCGACAGGGCTGAAGCTTTCTTT. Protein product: CASSEIDRAEAFF.

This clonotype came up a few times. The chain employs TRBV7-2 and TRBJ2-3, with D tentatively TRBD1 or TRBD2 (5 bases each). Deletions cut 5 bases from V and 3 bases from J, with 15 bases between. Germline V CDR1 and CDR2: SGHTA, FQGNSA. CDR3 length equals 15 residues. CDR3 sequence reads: CASSPPGPSTDTQYF. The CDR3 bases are TGTGCCAGCAGCCCACCGGGACCCTCGACAGATACGCAGTATTTT. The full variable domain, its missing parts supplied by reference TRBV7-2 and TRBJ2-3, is GAGVSQSPSNKVTEKGKDVELRCDPISGHTALYWYRQSLGQGLEFLIYFQGNSAPDKSGLPSDRFSAERTGGSVSTLTIQRTQQEDSAVYLCASSPPGPSTDTQYFGPGTRLTVL.

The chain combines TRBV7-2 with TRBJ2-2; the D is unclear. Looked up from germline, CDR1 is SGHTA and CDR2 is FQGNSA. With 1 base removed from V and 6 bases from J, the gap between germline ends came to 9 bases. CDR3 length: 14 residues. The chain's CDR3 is CASSLGRTAGELFF. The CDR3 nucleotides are TGTGCCAGCAGCTTAGGTAGAACCGCCGGGGAGCTGTTTTTT.

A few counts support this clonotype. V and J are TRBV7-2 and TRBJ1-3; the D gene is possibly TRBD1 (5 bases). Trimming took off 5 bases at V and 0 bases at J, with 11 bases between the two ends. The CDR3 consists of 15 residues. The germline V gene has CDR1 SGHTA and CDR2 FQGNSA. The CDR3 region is CASSQGHFSGNTIYF. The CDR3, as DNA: TGTGCCAGCAGCCAAGGACACTTCTCTGGAAACACCATATATTTT.

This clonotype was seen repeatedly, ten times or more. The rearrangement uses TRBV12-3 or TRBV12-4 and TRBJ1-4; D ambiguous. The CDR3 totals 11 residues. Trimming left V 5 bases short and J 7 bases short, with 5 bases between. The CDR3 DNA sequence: TGTGCCAGCAGTCTAACTGAAAAACTGTTTTTT. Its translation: CASSLTEKLFF.

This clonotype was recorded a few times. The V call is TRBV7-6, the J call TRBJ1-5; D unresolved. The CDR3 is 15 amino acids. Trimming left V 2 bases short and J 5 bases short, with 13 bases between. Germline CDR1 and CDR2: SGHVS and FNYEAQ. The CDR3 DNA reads TGTGCCAGCAGCTTATTTAGGTCTCCCCATCAGCCCCAGCATTTT. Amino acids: CASSLFRSPHQPQHF.

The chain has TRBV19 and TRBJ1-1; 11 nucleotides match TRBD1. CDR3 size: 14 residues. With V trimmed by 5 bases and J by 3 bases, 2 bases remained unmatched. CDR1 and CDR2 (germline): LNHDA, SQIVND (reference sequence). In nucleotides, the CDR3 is TGTGCCAGTAGTGAGGGACAGGGGGACACTGAAGCTTTCTTT. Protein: CASSEGQGDTEAFF.

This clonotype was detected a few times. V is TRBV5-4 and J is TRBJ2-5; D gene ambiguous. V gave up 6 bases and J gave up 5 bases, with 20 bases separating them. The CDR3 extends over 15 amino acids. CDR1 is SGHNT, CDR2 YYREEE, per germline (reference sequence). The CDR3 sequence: CASTLESVARETQYF. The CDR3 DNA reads TGTGCCAGCACCCTGGAGAGCGTAGCTAGGGAGACCCAGTACTTC. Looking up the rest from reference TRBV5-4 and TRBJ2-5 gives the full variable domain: ETGVTQSPTHLIKTRGQQVTLRCSSQSGHNTVSWYQQALGQGPQFIFQYYREEENGRGNFPPRFSGLQFPNYSSELNVNALELDDSALYLCASTLESVARETQYFGPGTRLLVL.